The sequence of this TCR beta chain was determined in a study of blood T cell repertoires in COVID-19. For the study at large: Acute and convalescent COVID-19 specimens originated in the United States, Italy and Spain.

Generated by immunoSEQ multiplex PCR, the TCRdb table keeps only in-frame clones and is missing some. Of over 250,000 clones listed, 70% to 90% are singletons. V shed 3 bases, J shed 7 bases, and the junction held 11 bases outside the gene matches. Germline CDR1 and CDR2: KGHSH and LQKENI. This CDR3 region has 15 residues. The sequenced sample consisted of peripheral blood. The V gene is TRBV18, the J gene TRBJ2-5; 7 bases match TRBD2. The TCR comes from a woman aged 70-85 years with acute or convalescent COVID-19. The CDR3 reads CASSPQTSQIGTQYF. The CDR3 nucleotides read TGTGCCAGCTCACCGCAGACTAGCCAGATTGGGACCCAGTACTTC.